The present T cell receptor (beta chain) was sequenced within a study of T cell changes during pregnancy in multiple sclerosis. Germline CDR1 and CDR2: WSHSY and SAAADI. This CDR3 comprises 11 residues. Trimming shortened V by 5 bases and J by 2 bases, and 3 bases separated the two germline ends. The repertoire was sequenced with immunoSEQ multiplex PCR; TCRdb's copy has only in-frame clones and lacks some. The repertoire holds about 39,000 clones, with over 80% as singletons. The sample was CD4+ T cells from peripheral blood mononuclear cells, taken in the third trimester of pregnancy. This chain connects TRBV10-2 to TRBJ1-1, with unresolved D. The receptor comes from a female donor in good health, enrolled as a control in a pregnancy study. This chain's CDR3 is CASSSNTEAFF. In nucleotides, the CDR3 is TGCGCCAGCAGTAGCAACACTGAAGCTTTCTTT.